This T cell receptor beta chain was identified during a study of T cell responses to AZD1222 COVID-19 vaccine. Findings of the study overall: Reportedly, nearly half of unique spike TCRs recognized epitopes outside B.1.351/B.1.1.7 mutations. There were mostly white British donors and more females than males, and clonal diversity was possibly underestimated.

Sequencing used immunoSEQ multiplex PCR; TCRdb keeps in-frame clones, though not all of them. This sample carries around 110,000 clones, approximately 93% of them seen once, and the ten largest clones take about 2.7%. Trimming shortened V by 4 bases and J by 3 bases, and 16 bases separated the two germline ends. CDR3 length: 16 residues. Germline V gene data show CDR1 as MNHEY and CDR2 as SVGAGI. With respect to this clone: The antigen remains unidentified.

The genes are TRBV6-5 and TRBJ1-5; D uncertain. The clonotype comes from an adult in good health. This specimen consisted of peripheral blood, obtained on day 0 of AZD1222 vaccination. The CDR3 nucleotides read TGTGCCAGCAGTTCCACACCATTCGGTGTCAATCAGCCCCAGCATTTT. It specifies CASSSTPFGVNQPQHF.